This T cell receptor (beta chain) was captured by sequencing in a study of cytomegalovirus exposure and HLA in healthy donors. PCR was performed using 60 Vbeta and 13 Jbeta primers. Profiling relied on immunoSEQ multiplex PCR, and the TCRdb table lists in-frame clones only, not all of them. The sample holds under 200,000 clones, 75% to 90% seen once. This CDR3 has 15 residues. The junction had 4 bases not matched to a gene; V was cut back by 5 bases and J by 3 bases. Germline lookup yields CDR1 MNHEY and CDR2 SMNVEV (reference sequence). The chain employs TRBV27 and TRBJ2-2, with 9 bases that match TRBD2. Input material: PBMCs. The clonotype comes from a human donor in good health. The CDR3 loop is CASSISGGYTGELFF. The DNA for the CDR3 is TGTGCCAGCAGTATTAGCGGGGGCTACACCGGGGAGCTGTTTTTT.